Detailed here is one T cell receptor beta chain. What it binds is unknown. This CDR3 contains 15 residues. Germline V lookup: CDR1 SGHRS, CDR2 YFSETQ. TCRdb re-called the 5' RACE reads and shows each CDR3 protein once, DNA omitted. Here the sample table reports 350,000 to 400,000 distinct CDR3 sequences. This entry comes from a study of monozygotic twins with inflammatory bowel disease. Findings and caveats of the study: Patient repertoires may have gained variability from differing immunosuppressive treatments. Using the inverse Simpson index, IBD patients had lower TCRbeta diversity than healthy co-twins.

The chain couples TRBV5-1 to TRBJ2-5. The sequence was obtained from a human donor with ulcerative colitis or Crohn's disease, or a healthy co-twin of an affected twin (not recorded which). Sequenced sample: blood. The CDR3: CASSLFSDTQETQYF. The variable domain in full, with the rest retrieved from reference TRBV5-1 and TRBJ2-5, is KAGVTQTPRYLIKTRGQQVTLSCSPISGHRSVSWYQQTPGQGLQFLFEYFSETQRNKGNFPGRFSGRQFSNSRSEMNVSTLELGDSALYLCASSLFSDTQETQYFGPGTRLLVL.